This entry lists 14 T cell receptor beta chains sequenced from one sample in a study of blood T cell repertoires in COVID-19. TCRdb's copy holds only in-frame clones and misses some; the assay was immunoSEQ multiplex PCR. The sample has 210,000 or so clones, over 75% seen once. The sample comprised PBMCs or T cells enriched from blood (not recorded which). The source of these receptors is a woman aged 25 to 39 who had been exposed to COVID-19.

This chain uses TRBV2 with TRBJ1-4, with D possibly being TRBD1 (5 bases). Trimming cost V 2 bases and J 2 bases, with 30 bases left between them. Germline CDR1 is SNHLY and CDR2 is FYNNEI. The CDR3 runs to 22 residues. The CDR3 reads CASSESPGRAGTGLRTNEKLFF. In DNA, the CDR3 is TGTGCCAGCAGTGAAAGTCCGGGGAGGGCCGGGACCGGGTTGAGGACTAATGAAAAACTGTTTTTT.

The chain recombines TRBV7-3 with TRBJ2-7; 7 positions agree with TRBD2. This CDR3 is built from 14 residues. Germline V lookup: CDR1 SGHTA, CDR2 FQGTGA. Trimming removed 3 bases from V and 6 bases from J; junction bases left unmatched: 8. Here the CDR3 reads CASSLGGSPGEQYF. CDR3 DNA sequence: TGTGCCAGCAGCTTGGGCGGGAGTCCAGGCGAGCAGTACTTC.

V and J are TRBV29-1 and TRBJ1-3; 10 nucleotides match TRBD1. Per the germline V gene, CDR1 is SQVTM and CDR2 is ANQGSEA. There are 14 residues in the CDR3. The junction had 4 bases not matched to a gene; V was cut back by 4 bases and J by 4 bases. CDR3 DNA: TGCAGCGTTGGACAGGGGGCGCTCGGAAACACCATATATTTT. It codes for CSVGQGALGNTIYF. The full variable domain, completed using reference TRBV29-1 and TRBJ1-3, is SAVISQKPSRDICQRGTSLTIQCQVDSQVTMMFWYRQQPGQSLTLIATANQGSEATYESGFVIDKFPISRPNLTFSTLTVSNMSPEDSSIYLCSVGQGALGNTIYFGEGSWLTVV.

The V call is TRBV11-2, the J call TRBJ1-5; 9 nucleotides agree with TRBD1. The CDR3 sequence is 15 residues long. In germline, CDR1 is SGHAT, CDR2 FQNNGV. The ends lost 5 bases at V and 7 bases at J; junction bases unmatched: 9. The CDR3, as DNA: TGTGCCAGCAGCACGGGACAGGGCCTCGAACAGCCCCAGCATTTT. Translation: CASSTGQGLEQPQHF.

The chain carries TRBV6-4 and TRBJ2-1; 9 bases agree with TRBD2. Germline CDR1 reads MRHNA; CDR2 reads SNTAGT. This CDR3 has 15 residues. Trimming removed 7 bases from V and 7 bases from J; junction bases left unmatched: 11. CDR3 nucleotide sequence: TGTGCCAGCACCAGGGAGGCGGGAGGGCCTAATGAGCAGTTCTTC. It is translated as CASTREAGGPNEQFF.

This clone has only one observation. CDR3 coding DNA: TGCGCCAGCAGCTTGGGAGCGGGAGGGGGAGATACGCAGTATTTT. Its protein is CASSLGAGGGDTQYF. The rearrangement joins TRBV5-1 to TRBJ2-3; 10 nucleotides match TRBD2. CDR1 is SGHRS and CDR2 is YFSETQ in the germline V gene. V was pared by 0 bases and J by 5 bases, with 3 bases of the junction left unmatched. This CDR3 is built from 15 residues.

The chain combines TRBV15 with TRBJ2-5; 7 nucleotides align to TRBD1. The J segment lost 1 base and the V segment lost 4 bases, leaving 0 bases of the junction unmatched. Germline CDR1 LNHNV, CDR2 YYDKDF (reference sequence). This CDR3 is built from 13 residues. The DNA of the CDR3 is TGTGCCACCAGCACAGGGGGCCAAGAGACCCAGTACTTC. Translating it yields CATSTGGQETQYF. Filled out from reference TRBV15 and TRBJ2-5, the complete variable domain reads DAMVIQNPRYQVTQFGKPVTLSCSQTLNHNVMYWYQQKSSQAPKLLFHYYDKDFNNEADTPDNFQSRRPNTSFCFLDIRSPGLGDTAMYLCATSTGGQETQYFGPGTRLLVL.

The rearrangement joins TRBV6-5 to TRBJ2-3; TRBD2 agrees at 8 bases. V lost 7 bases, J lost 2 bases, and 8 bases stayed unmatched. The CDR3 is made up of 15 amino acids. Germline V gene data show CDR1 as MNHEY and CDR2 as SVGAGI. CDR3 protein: CASTLAGGPTDTQYF. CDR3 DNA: TGTGCCAGCACTCTAGCGGGTGGACCCACAGATACGCAGTATTTT.

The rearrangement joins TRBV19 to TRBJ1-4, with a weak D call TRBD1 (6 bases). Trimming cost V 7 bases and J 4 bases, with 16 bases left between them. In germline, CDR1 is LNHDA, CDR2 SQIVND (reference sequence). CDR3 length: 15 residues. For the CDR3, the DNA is TGTGCCAGTATCGACCGAATAGGGGGTAATGAAAAACTGTTTTTT. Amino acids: CASIDRIGGNEKLFF. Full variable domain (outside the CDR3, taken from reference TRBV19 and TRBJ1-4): DGGITQSPKYLFRKEGQNVTLSCEQNLNHDAMYWYRQDPGQGLRLIYYSQIVNDFQKGDIAEGYSVSREKKESFPLTVTSAQKNPTAFYLCASIDRIGGNEKLFFGSGTQLSVL.

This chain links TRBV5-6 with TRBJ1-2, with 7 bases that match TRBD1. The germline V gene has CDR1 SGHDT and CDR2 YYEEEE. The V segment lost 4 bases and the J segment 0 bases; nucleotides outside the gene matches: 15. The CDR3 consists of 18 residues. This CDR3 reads CASSPGLPTGFSNYGYTF. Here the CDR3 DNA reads TGTGCCAGCAGCCCCGGACTACCGACAGGGTTTTCTAACTATGGCTACACCTTC.

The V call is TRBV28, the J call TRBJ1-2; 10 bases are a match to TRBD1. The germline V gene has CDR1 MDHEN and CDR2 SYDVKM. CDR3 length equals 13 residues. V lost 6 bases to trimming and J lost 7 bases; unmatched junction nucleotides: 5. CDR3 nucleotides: TGTGCCAGCAGCTTTGACAGGGGGCTTGGCTACACCTTC. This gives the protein CASSFDRGLGYTF.

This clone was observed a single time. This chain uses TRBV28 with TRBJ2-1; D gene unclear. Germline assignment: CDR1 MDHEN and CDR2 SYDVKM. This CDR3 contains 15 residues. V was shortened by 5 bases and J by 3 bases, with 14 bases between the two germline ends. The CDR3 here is CASSGLDLDYNEQFF. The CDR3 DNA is TGTGCCAGCAGTGGTCTAGACTTGGACTACAATGAGCAGTTCTTC.

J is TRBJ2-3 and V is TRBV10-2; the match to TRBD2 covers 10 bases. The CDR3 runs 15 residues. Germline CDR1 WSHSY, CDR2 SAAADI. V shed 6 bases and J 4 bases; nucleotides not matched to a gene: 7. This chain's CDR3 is CASRGASGSPDTQYF. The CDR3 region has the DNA TGCGCCAGCAGGGGTGCTAGCGGGAGTCCAGATACGCAGTATTTT.

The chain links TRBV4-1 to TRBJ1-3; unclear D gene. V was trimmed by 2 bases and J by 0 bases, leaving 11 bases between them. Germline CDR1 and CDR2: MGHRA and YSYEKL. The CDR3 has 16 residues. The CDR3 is CASSQPRSISGNTIYF. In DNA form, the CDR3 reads TGCGCCAGCAGCCAACCCCGGAGCATCTCTGGAAACACCATATATTTT.